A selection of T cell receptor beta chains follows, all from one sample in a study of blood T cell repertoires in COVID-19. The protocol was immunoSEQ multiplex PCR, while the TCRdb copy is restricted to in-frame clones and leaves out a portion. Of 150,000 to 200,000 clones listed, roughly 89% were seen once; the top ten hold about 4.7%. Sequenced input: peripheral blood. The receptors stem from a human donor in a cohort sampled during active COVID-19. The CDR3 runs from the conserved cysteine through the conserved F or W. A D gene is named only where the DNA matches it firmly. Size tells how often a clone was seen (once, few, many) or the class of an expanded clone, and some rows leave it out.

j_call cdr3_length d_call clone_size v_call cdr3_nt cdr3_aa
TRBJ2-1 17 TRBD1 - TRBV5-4 TGTGCCAGCAGCTCTAAAGGGAGCCAGGGGGCGGTAAGGGAGCAGTTCTTC CASSSKGSQGAVREQFF
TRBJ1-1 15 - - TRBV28 TGTGCCAGCAGACCCATCCAGGTCTCTGGCACTGAAGCTTTCTTT CASRPIQVSGTEAFF
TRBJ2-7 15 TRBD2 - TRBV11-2 TGTGCCAGCAGCTCCGGACTAGCGGGAGTTTACGAGCAGTACTTC CASSSGLAGVYEQYF
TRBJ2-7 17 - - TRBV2 TGTGCCAGCAGTTCTACCAGGACTGTACGATACTCCTACGAGCAGTACTTC CASSSTRTVRYSYEQYF
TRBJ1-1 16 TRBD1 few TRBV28 TGTGCCAGCAGTTTAACCCTCGGACAGGGCGGGACTGAAGCTTTCTTT CASSLTLGQGGTEAFF
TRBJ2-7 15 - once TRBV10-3 TGTGCCATCACCCAGAGTGGGACTTCAACCTACGAGCAGTACTTC CAITQSGTSTYEQYF
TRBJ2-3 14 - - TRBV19 TGTGCCAGTAGTATGGCCGGGGTCACAGATACGCAGTATTTT CASSMAGVTDTQYF
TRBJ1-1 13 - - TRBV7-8 TGTGCCAGCAGCCGAACAAGGGGGACTGAAGCTTTCTTT CASSRTRGTEAFF
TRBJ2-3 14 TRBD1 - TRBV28 TGTGCCAGCAGTTCCGGGACAGGGAAAGATACGCAGTATTTT CASSSGTGKDTQYF
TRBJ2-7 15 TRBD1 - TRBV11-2 TGTGCCAGCAGCCCGCCCGGGACAGGGGTGTCCGAGCAGTACTTC CASSPPGTGVSEQYF
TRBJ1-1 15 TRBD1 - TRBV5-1 TGCGCCAGCAGCTTGGAGGTTTCCGGACAGGGGGAAGCTTTCTTT CASSLEVSGQGEAFF
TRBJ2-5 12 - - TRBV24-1 TGTGCCACCAGTGATAACGAGGAGACCCAGTACTTC CATSDNEETQYF
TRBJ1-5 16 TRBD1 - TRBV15 TGTGCCACCAGAGACGGGAGGGACAGGGTAGGTCAGCCCCAGCATTTT CATRDGRDRVGQPQHF
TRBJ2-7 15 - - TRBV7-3 TGTGCCAGCAGCTTAAGCGGGGGCCGCGCCTACGAGCAGTACTTC CASSLSGGRAYEQYF
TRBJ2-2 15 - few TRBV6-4 TGTGCCAGCAGTGACTCCGGACAGAACACCGGGGAGCTGTTTTTT CASSDSGQNTGELFF
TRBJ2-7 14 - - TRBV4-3 TGCGCCAGCAGCCAAGATCGGACTAACTACGAGCAGTACTTC CASSQDRTNYEQYF
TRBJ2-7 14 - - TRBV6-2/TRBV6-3 TGTGCCAGCAGTTACTGGGGCAGGGACTACGAGCAGTACTTC CASSYWGRDYEQYF
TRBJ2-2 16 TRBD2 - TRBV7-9 TGTGCCAGCAGCTTAGGCCCTAGCGGGGCCACCGGGGAGCTGTTTTTT CASSLGPSGATGELFF
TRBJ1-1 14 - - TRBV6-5 TGTGCCAGCAGCAATGTTCCGGTAAACACTGAAGCTTTCTTT CASSNVPVNTEAFF
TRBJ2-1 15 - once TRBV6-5 TGTGCCAGCATCCCTACCGGGACACCTATTTCATTCCAGTTCTTC CASIPTGTPISFQFF
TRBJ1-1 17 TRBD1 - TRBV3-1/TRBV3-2 TGTGCCAGCAGCCCTAGGGACAGGGGGACCTCGAACACTGAAGCTTTCTTT CASSPRDRGTSNTEAFF
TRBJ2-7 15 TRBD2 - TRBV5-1 TGCGCCAGCAGCCCCTCTCTAGCGGGGGGCTACGAGCAGTACTTC CASSPSLAGGYEQYF
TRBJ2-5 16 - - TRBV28 TGTGCCAGCAGTTTATTTGATGGGGCGGGACAAGAGACCCAGTACTTC CASSLFDGAGQETQYF
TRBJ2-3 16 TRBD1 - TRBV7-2 TGTGCCAGCAGGGCCGGGACAGGGGACTTCACAGATACGCAGTATTTT CASRAGTGDFTDTQYF
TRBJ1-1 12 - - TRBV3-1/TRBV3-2 TGTGCCAGCAGCCAGGGGACTTTTGAAGCTTTCTTT CASSQGTFEAFF
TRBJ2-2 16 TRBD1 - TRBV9 TGTGCCAGCACCCGAGGGGGCTTGAGGGGGACCGGGGAGCTGTTTTTT CASTRGGLRGTGELFF
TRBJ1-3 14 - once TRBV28 TGTGCCAGCATTAGGGGGGGCTCTGGAAACACCATATATTTT CASIRGGSGNTIYF
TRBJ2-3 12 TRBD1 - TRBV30 TGTGCCTGGAGCGACGACAGGGTCACGCAGTATTTT CAWSDDRVTQYF
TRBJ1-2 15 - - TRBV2 TGTGCCAGCAGTGAATCGCGCAGGGTAAAGGATGGCTACACCTTC CASSESRRVKDGYTF
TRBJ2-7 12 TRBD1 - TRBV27 TGTGCCAGCAGTCCGCGACAGGGTAAAAAGTACTTC CASSPRQGKKYF
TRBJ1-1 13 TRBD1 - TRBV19 TGTGCCAGTAGTACTACAGGGGGCACTGAAGCTTTCTTT CASSTTGGTEAFF
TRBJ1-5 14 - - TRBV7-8 TGTGCCAGCAGCTTAGGTTCAGGAAATCAGCCCCAGCATTTT CASSLGSGNQPQHF
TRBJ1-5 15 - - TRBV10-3 TGTGCCATCAGTGAGTCGGTACAGAGCAATCAGCCCCAGCATTTT CAISESVQSNQPQHF
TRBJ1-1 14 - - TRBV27 TGTGCCAGCAGTTTGAGTGGGGAGTGGACTGAAGCTTTCTTT CASSLSGEWTEAFF
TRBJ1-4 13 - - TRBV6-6 TGTGCCAGCAGTTACGGCCCTAGTGAAAAACTGTTTTTT CASSYGPSEKLFF